The entry below describes one T cell receptor beta chain. The antigen is undetermined. The data stem from a study of cytomegalovirus exposure and HLA in healthy donors. Study results and limitations: The authors judged a highly shared variant cluster likely a sequencing artifact.

The PCR employed 60 Vbeta primers together with 13 Jbeta primers. TCRdb's table, derived via immunoSEQ multiplex PCR, lists solely in-frame clones and lacks some. The table records roughly 100,000 clones, around 80% of them present only once. Germline loops: CDR1 SEHNR, CDR2 FQNEAQ (reference sequence). The CDR3 has 15 residues. With 6 bases removed from V and 0 bases from J, the gap between germline ends came to 12 bases. Healthy bone marrow donors made up the donor group. The chain couples TRBV7-9 to TRBJ1-3, with D tentatively TRBD1 (6 bases). The receptor's source is a woman in her fifties or sixties in good health and CMV-seropositive. The sample was PBMCs. The CDR3 DNA follows: TGTGCCAGCAGGTCGGGGACAATCTCTGGAAACACCATATATTTT. This encodes CASRSGTISGNTIYF.